This T cell receptor beta chain was recovered during a study of cytomegalovirus exposure and HLA in healthy donors. Study overall: Prior work identified around 110 million unique TCR beta sequences in approximately 180 million T cells.

PCR used 60 Vbeta primers and 13 Jbeta primers. The table came from immunoSEQ multiplex PCR; TCRdb's copy has only in-frame clones and leaves some out. The table shows about 110,000 clones, with approximately 82% occurring only once. This sequence originates from a man aged 35 to 55 in good health and CMV-seropositive. The sequenced sample consisted of PBMCs.

The DNA for the CDR3 is TGTGCCAGCAGCGCAGGGTGGAACACTGAAGCTTTCTTT. It translates to CASSAGWNTEAFF. V and J are TRBV6-5 and TRBJ1-1, with D maybe TRBD1 (5 bases). V shed 6 bases and J shed 1 base, with 9 bases lying between them. Germline CDR1 and CDR2: MNHEY and SVGAGI. This CDR3 region has 13 residues.